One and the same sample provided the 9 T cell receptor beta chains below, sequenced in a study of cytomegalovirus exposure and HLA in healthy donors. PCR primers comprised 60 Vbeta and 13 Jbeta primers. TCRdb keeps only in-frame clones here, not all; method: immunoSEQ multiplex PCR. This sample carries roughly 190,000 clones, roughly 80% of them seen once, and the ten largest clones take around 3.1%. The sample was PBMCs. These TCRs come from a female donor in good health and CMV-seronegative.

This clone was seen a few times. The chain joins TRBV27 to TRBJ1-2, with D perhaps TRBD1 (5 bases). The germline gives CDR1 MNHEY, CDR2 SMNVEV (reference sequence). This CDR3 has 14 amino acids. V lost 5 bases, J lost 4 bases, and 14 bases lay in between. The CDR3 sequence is CASSPRFRGYGYTF. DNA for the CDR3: TGTGCCAGCAGTCCCCGGTTTAGGGGCTATGGCTACACCTTC.

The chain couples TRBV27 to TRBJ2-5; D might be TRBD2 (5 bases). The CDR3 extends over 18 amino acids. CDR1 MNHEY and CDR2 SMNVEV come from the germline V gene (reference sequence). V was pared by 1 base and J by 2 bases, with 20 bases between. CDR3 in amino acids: CASSLWGGGGPEQETQYF. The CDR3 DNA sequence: TGTGCCAGCAGTTTATGGGGTGGAGGTGGGCCTGAGCAAGAGACCCAGTACTTC.

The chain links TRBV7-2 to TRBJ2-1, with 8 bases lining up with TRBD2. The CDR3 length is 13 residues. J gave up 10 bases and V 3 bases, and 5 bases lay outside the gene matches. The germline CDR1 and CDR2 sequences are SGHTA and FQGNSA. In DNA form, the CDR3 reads TGTGCCAGCAGCTTGCCCCGGGGGGGAGAGCAGTTCTTC. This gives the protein CASSLPRGGEQFF. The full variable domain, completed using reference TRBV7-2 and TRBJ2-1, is GAGVSQSPSNKVTEKGKDVELRCDPISGHTALYWYRQSLGQGLEFLIYFQGNSAPDKSGLPSDRFSAERTGGSVSTLTIQRTQQEDSAVYLCASSLPRGGEQFFGPGTRLTVL.

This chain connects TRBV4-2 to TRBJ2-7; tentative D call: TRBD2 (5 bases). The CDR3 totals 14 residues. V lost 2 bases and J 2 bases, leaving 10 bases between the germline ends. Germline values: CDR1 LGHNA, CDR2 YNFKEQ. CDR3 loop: CASSQPGLAYEQYF. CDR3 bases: TGTGCCAGCAGCCAACCTGGACTCGCCTACGAGCAGTACTTC.

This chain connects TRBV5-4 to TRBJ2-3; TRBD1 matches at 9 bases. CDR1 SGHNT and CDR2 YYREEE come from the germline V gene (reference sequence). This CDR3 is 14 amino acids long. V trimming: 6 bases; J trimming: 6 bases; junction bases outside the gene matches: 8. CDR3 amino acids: CASTLTGGGDTQYF. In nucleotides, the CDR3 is TGTGCCAGCACCCTGACAGGGGGAGGGGATACGCAGTATTTT.

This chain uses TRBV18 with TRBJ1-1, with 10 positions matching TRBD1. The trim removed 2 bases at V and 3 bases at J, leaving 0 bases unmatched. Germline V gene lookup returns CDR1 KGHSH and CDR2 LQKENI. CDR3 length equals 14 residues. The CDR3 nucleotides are TGTGCCAGCTCACCAGGGACAGGGGACACTGAAGCTTTCTTT. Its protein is CASSPGTGDTEAFF.

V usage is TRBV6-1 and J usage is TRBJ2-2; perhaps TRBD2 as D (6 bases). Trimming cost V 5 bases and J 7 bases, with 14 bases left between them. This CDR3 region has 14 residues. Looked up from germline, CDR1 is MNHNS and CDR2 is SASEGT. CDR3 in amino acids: CASSLLVSGGELFF. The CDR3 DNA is TGTGCCAGCAGTCTACTAGTTAGCGGCGGGGAGCTGTTTTTT.

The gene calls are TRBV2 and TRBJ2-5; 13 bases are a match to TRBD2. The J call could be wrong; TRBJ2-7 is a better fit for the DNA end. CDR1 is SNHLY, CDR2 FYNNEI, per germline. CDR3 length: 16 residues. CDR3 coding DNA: TGTGCCAGCAACCGACTAGCGGGAGGTAGCTCCTACGAGCAGTACTTC. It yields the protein CASNRLAGGSSYEQYF.

In DNA form, the CDR3 reads TGCACCAGCAGCCAAGATGAGGATATTGCCGGGGAAGCTTTCTTT. Translated, it gives CTSSQDEDIAGEAFF. The rearrangement uses TRBV1 and TRBJ1-1. TRBV1 corresponds to a pseudogene. CDR3 length equals 15 residues.